The clone carrying this T cell receptor beta chain showed up many times. No antigen is known for it. This sample is drawn from a study of post-analysis software for immune sequencing data. Findings and caveats of the study: Strong co-clustering by F measure was evident for samples that had been prepared in the same batch. Five TRBV segments occurring more often in patients than controls included TRBV5-6, TRBV5-1 and TRBV20-1. In multiple sclerosis, normalized Chao1 diversity was significantly below that of controls.

The authors incorporated unique molecular identifiers into the TCR beta cDNA libraries. The source material, about 0.85 to 11 million T cells, gave rise to 450,000 to 550,000 cDNA molecules. One entry per CDR3 protein results from TCRdb running MiXCR on the PCR reads. The sample yields some 500,000 distinct CDR3 sequences, around 40% seen once. Germline V CDR1 and CDR2: DFQATT, SNEGSKA (reference sequence). CDR3 length: 12 amino acids. The ends lost 7 bases at V and 3 bases at J; junction bases unmatched: 4. The sample comprised blood. This sequence joins TRBV20-1 and TRBJ2-7; TRBD1 matches at 9 bases. The sequence was obtained from a girl between 5 and 17 years old with multiple sclerosis. The CDR3 spells CSVGQGRYEQYF. CDR3 in DNA: TGCAGTGTTGGACAGGGGCGCTACGAGCAGTACTTC.